This TCR beta chain was found in a study of cytomegalovirus exposure and HLA in healthy donors (dated by TCRdb to about 2017). Regarding the research as a whole: An earlier analysis of several hundred of the donors reported roughly 300 Gb of sequence data and more than 90 million unique TCR beta sequences from roughly 200 million T cells. Rather than drawing on any new phenotypic data, the later analysis identified candidate immune exposures from TCR beta sequences and the way those sequences occurred across donors. All discovery cohort repertoires had been generated on a single sequencing platform. About 320 gigabases of sequencing data and tens of millions of unique TCR sequences were included in an early release covering 550 to 800 HLA-typed donors. Class I and class II HLA loci were covered by the typing at four-digit resolution. To predict cytomegalovirus infection status, the study combined high-throughput TCR immunosequencing, statistical association of individual TCRs with disease status, and machine learning. A later analysis re-analyzed previously published TCR beta repertoires from 666 donors and added high-resolution HLA genotyping to study TCR occurrence patterns. Among the roughly 400 genotyped donors, about 83% belonged to the genetic ancestry cluster associated with self-reported Caucasian donors. Among about 400 genotyped donors of the cohort, an average of about 220,000 unique TCR beta nucleotide sequences was sequenced per donor, of which about 20% were non-productive. The study was designed to test whether signatures of past pathogen exposure could be identified by cataloging public T cell receptors. Donor age, sex, ethnicity and CMV serostatus were compiled alongside the repertoire data. Genome-wide SNP genotypes for about three fifths of the 666 donors were used in a later genetic analysis, which treated that subset as a discovery cohort. The study used immunosequencing to profile the T cell repertoires of several hundred subjects and linked those repertoires to cytomegalovirus serostatus. Four to six DR-DQ haplotypes were handled as single units for association and clustering because linkage in the cohort was strong. Typing coverage differed by locus: A, B, C, DRB1 and DQB1 were typed in roughly 620-630 donors, DQA1 in around 500, DPA1 in over 600, and DPB1 in 450 to 480. Besides the first cohort of 666 subjects, a separate validation cohort made up of 120 or so different subjects was used. An earlier analysis of nearly 600 of the donors applied high-throughput TCR beta sequencing to assess whether each TCR beta V gene segment acted as functional or pseudogenic. Overall study outcomes, separate from this receptor: An association between a missense DCLRE1C variant and V-gene and J-gene trimming of TCR beta chains was found in a later genetic analysis and replicated in an independent cohort. Roughly 15 rarely observed V segments, including chromosome 9 orphons, were excluded from the earlier analysis of 550 to 700 of the donors because counts were too low. Across donors, most TCR sequences were observed very rarely, whereas some public TCRs were present in many individuals. The authors suggested that the approach could potentially be extended to other disease states and immunological phenotypes. Only TCR beta chains were sequenced in this cohort, and the absence of alpha or paired-chain data limited detectable features. Linkage disequilibrium might explain the correlated functional status among segregating V segments, but an unknown experimental factor could not be ruled out. Because HLA typing was unavailable for some donors at each locus, only the typed subset was used in association tests. In the study, approximately 150 TCR beta chains were listed as associated with cytomegalovirus. Compared with equally common non-associated chains, HLA-associated TCR beta chains in a later analysis were more clonally expanded and had lower generation probabilities. The only immune exposure information available for the cohort was CMV serostatus. According to a later analysis, parvovirus B19, influenza, CMV and Epstein-Barr virus appeared linked to several top co-occurrence clusters. According to a later genetic analysis, donors in an Asian-associated ancestry cluster had fewer N-insertions in productive TCRs than the approximately 710-donor mean. An earlier analysis of approximately 590 of the donors showed that most TCR beta V segments appeared in productive rearrangements either about 87% or about 30% of the time, which broadly matched IMGT annotations. Specific HLA alleles were associated with 16,951 TCR beta sequences at a false discovery rate of 0.05 in a later analysis. Sequencing depth was assumed to be roughly uniform across donors in the presence/absence analyses, though that assumption may not hold. The classifier was reported to diagnose cytomegalovirus status with high specificity and sensitivity in both the original cohort and the validation cohort. In vitro tests confirmed that a few of the cytomegalovirus-associated TCR beta chains recognize cytomegalovirus antigens. A further reported finding was that TCR beta sequences accurately predicted the HLA-A and HLA-B alleles for most subjects in the first cohort. When HLA alleles, especially DR and DQ, strongly co-occurred, TCR associations were difficult to assign to individual alleles. Most CMV-associated TCR beta chains appeared to be HLA-restricted in a later analysis, and the HLA associations seemed to be driven largely by CMV exposure. A cluster of highly shared sequence variants was judged likely to represent a technical artifact of the sequencing pipeline. A later analysis found that TCR association rates varied across HLA loci, with DRB1 alleles showing the most associated TCRs and HLA-C alleles the fewest. Some IMGT-functional V segments, including TRBV6-2 and TRBV6-3, could not be told apart with the 87-base-pair reads, so those segments were excluded.

Trimming takes 2 bases off V and 7 bases off J; junction bases not matched to a gene: 5. The germline V gene yields SGDLS for CDR1 and YYNGEE for CDR2. The CDR3, from cysteine to phenylalanine, totals 13 residues. The only DNA kept is the CDR3, 39 bases in frame from the first base. Libraries came from the immunoSEQ multiplex PCR assay. For the multiplex PCR, a mixture combining 60 forward primers for TCR Vbeta segments and 13 reverse primers for TCR Jbeta segments was used. The CDR3 region of rearranged TCR beta genes was amplified from genomic DNA with a multiplex PCR assay. Amplified TCR beta libraries were sequenced as 87-base-pair reads on the Illumina HiSeq System. Turning to the authors' computational methods: A later analysis tallied some 79 million unique TCR beta chains across the 610 or so repertoires, and about 10 million of those chains were shared by two or more donors. A nearest-neighbor algorithm error-corrected the raw reads and collapsed the reads into unique sequences, merging closely related sequences to remove PCR and sequencing errors. To assign V, D and J gene segments, CDR3 sequences were aligned to IMGT reference sequences. For a sequence to be retained, a match of at least six nucleotides was required to both a V gene segment and a J gene segment. Rearrangements were called productive when the CDR3 lacked stop codons and stayed in frame with V and J; all others were non-productive. Following IMGT convention, CDR3 was defined as the stretch from the second conserved V-encoded cysteine up to the conserved J-encoded phenylalanine. Sequences without an unambiguous match to a single V gene segment were excluded from the earlier analysis of approximately 560 of the donors. In an earlier analysis of almost 600 of the donors, a V segment was called functional when productive rearrangements were above 56.7%, and segregating when the standard deviation between donors exceeded 5%. To diagnose cytomegalovirus status from the catalog of TCR beta chain sequences, a statistical classification framework was built. A later analysis assigned V and J genes by comparing TCR nucleotide sequences with IMGT/GENE-DB human TR gene sequences. Using the TCRdist pipeline, a later analysis assigned CDR3 sequences along with most-parsimonious VDJ recombination scenarios. In a later analysis, every TCR beta chain was defined by the combination of its CDR3 amino acid sequence and its V-gene family, and reads without a unique V-gene family were dropped. A later analysis removed roughly 590 highly shared, low-generation-probability nucleotide sequences to deal with suspected cross-contamination and a sequencing artifact. In a later analysis, a clonal expansion index for each public chain was calculated from normalized within-repertoire ranks of inferred template counts. In a later analysis, generation probabilities were computed with a VDJ recombination model fitted to out-of-frame rearrangements, and the resulting probabilities were checked against IGoR. In a later analysis, hypergeometric tests were used to score TCR-TCR, TCR-HLA and TCR-CMV co-occurrence, with a repertoire-size bias correction applied to TCR pairs. In a later analysis, false discovery rates were estimated by permuting HLA or CMV assignments 20 times. A later analysis grouped co-occurring TCRs with DBSCAN, adding TCRdist sequence similarity when clustering within HLA-allele-positive subsets. Co-occurrence clustering excluded repertoires with fewer than 30,000 or more than 120,000 public chains, plus five with anomalous nucleotide sharing. TCRdb limited this immuneACCESS table to in-frame rearrangements with V and J called. A share of clones is missing; checked studies link under half to unresolved V genes, and the rest is unexplained. V and J calls and clone size are copied from that table; D and trimming were computed from the DNA. The sample table lists over 100,000 clones, around three quarters of them with a count of one. The ten most abundant clones make up less than 9.5% of the sample.

The cohort was made up of 650 to 700 healthy bone marrow donors. At the time of sampling, every cohort member was nominally healthy, though immune exposures that went unrecorded were likely present. The donor was CMV seropositive and was included in the group of 300 or so seropositive cohort members. Each donor provided a peripheral blood sample, and peripheral blood mononuclear cells were used for TCR beta sequencing. The Qiagen DNeasy Blood Extraction Kit was used to extract genomic DNA from the blood cell samples. A word on this clone: Its antigen remains unidentified. No clone much larger than this one lies a single base away; base qualities are absent.

The V gene is TRBV9 and the J gene is TRBJ1-2; 7 bases in the middle match TRBD1. The receptor was derived from a woman aged 50 to 65 in good health and CMV-seropositive. Sequenced sample: PBMCs. The DNA sequence is TGTGCCAGCAGCGTTGAGGGGGCGGGTGGCTACACCTTC. It encodes CASSVEGAGGYTF. Where the CDR3 stops, the reference TRBV9 and TRBJ1-2 genes take over; the full variable domain is DSGVTQTPKHLITATGQRVTLRCSPRSGDLSVYWYQQSLDQGLQFLIQYYNGEERAKGNILERFSAQQFPDLHSELNLSSLELGDSALYFCASSVEGAGGYTFGSGTRLTVV.